This T cell receptor beta chain was sequenced for a study of neoadjuvant anti-PD-1 for oral cavity cancer. Findings and limits, study-wide: Only a few patients per response group were TCR-analyzed; validation needed.

Measured with immunoSEQ multiplex PCR; TCRdb has only the in-frame clones, and not every one. The data hold 20,000 to 25,000 clones, with 40% to 45% observed a single time. This sample's time point: after neoadjuvant nivolumab, at surgical resection. Turning to this clone: Its antigen is unidentified.

Per germline, CDR1 SGHTA and CDR2 FQGNSA. There are 13 residues in the CDR3. Between the trimmed V and J ends, which lost 5 bases and 5 bases, there was a span of 12 bases. The TCR sequence derives from a person aged 35-79 years with oral cavity squamous cell carcinoma. J is TRBJ2-5 and V is TRBV7-2; D not resolved. Material: tumor tissue, obtained after nivolumab (anti-PD-1) treatment. The CDR3 spells CASSLPPRETQYF. In DNA form, the CDR3 reads TGTGCCAGCAGCCTCCCCCCGAGGGAGACCCAGTACTTC.